These T cell receptor beta chains were read from a single sample in a study of vaccination and CD4 T cells after COVID-19. TCRdb redid the calling of the PCR reads with MiXCR, one entry per CDR3 protein. The table has 15,000 to 20,000 distinct CDR3 sequences, roughly two fifths seen once. Their cognate antigens are unknown. This material consisted of CD4+ T cells from blood, cultured in vitro, taken after SARS-CoV-2 vaccination. Receptors originate from a human donor who had recovered from COVID-19. CDR3s include the opening cysteine and the closing phenylalanine or tryptophan. D genes are given only for firm matches. The size field is filled for only some rows; it gives once, few, many or a size class.

v_gene	j_gene	abundance	d_gene	CDR3nt	CDR3aa
TRBV11-3	TRBJ2-7	once	NA	TGTGCCAGCAGCTTTGGCCCGAGCTCCTACGAGCAGTACTTC	CASSFGPSSYEQYF
TRBV10-3	TRBJ2-7	NA	NA	TGTGCCACGGGACGTGACGAGCAGTACTTC	CATGRDEQYF
TRBV2	TRBJ1-2	few	NA	TGTGCCAGCAGCCTGGACAGAGCTAACTATGGCTACACCTTC	CASSLDRANYGYTF
TRBV20-1	TRBJ2-7	NA	TRBD2	TGCAGTGCTAGAGATGCCGGGACTAGCGGGGGGGTCTCCTACGAGCAGTACTTC	CSARDAGTSGGVSYEQYF
TRBV29-1	TRBJ1-1	NA	NA	TGCAGCGTAAACCGCCAGGGGAGCATCACTGAAGCTTTCTTT	CSVNRQGSITEAFF
TRBV12-3/TRBV12-4	TRBJ1-1	few	TRBD1	TGTGCCAGCAGGACCACGGGACAGGGGGTAGGGGCTTTCTTT	CASRTTGQGVGAFF
TRBV7-9	TRBJ1-5	NA	NA	TGTGCCAGCAGCTTACAGGATCAGCCCCAGCATTTT	CASSLQDQPQHF
TRBV7-2	TRBJ1-1	few	NA	TGTGCCAGCAGCCGAGCCTACAGGGAAAAAGCTTTCTTT	CASSRAYREKAFF
TRBV2	TRBJ2-3	few	NA	TGTGCCAGCAGTGGACAGGCGCTAACAGATACGCAGTATTTT	CASSGQALTDTQYF
TRBV11-2	TRBJ2-5	medium-sized	NA	TGTGCCAGCAGCCCCGCGGGCGCAGTAGGGACCCAGTACTTC	CASSPAGAVGTQYF